This T cell receptor (beta chain) derives from a study of blood T cell repertoires in COVID-19. V was pared by 0 bases and J by 3 bases, with 4 bases of the junction left unmatched. CDR3 length equals 15 residues. The V gene's germline CDR1 is MNHEY and CDR2 SVGAGI. In the source study's methods: Researchers report that nucleated cell counts were estimated from reference gene primer amplification. Some clones are missing from TCRdb's copy, which holds only in-frame ones; the method was immunoSEQ multiplex PCR. V and J calls and clone size come straight from that table; D and trimming were deduced from the DNA. The sample includes around 20,000 clones, around nine tenths of them seen just once.

The V gene is TRBV6-5, the J gene TRBJ2-7; 8 positions agree with TRBD1. Specimen: peripheral blood. This sequence originates from a human donor in a cohort sampled during active COVID-19. The CDR3 sequence: CASSYSGTGLYEQYF. CDR3 nucleotide sequence: TGTGCCAGCAGTTACTCTGGGACAGGACTCTACGAGCAGTACTTC.